Listed here is a single T cell receptor (beta chain). What it recognizes is unknown. The sample is drawn from a study of OX40 agonist ivuxolimab in advanced cancers. Overall study findings and caveats: A proportion of nonresponders additionally exhibited low normalized T-cell clonal expansion.

Profiling relied on immunoSEQ multiplex PCR, and the TCRdb table lists in-frame clones only, not all of them. The table lists 60,000 or so clones, around 88% of them singletons. The germline V and J ends were trimmed by 5 bases and 5 bases, with 16 bases remaining between them. CDR1 MNHNS and CDR2 SASEGT come from the germline V gene. This CDR3 is built from 15 residues. The sequence was collected from an adult with an advanced solid tumor such as melanoma, head and neck, liver or kidney cancer. The sequences come from CD4+ or CD8+ T cells sorted from blood, collected in a trial of the OX40 agonist ivuxolimab. The J gene is TRBJ2-1, the V gene TRBV6-1; no firm D call. CDR3 DNA sequence: TGTGCCAGCAGTTCAGACATTTTGAGTAACAATGAGCAGTTCTTC. Translated: CASSSDILSNNEQFF.